This T cell receptor beta chain was documented in a study of Ad26.COV2.S vaccination and SARS-CoV-2 variants. Findings of the study overall: Vaccinees reportedly had broad spike-specific CD8+ and CD4+ T cell responses. It was vaccine recipients, not placebo recipients, who had the higher spike-specific TCR breadth.

The CDR3 length is 12 residues. Germline CDR1 reads SGHDT; CDR2 reads YYEEEE. V was trimmed by 0 bases and J by 6 bases, leaving 4 bases between them. The treatment: some 20 received Ad26.COV2.S at low or high dose, single or two shots; several received placebo; per-sample allocation not given. At day 63 after the first vaccine or placebo injection, samples were drawn. The donor's status was that of an adult aged 18-55 years in Boston. TCRdb keeps only in-frame clones here, not all; method: immunoSEQ multiplex PCR. The sample gives approximately 410,000 clones, 85% to 90% of which show up once; 3.6% is in the top ten. The sample holds one count of this clone. The antigen is not known.

Sequences were derived from peripheral blood, sampled in a trial of Ad26.COV2.S vaccine versus placebo. V is TRBV5-6 and J is TRBJ1-5; no definite D call. This sequence originates from a person aged 18-65 years who received the Ad26.COV2.S COVID-19 vaccine or a placebo. The CDR3 sequence is CASSLEGQPQHF. The DNA of the CDR3 is TGTGCCAGCAGCTTGGAGGGTCAGCCCCAGCATTTT.